The source of this T cell receptor beta chain is a study of shared clonotypes between healthy human individuals. Findings and limits, study-wide: The represented genetic and exposure-history diversity was limited by the small number of donors. Clonotype sharing among donors was thought likely to change with sequencing depth.

The run depth of the assay was deep. Each subset's genomic DNA was shared equally among a number of immunoSEQ plates. Measured with immunoSEQ multiplex PCR; TCRdb has only the in-frame clones, and not every one. The data contain approximately 500,000 clones, over 75% of them seen just once; the ten biggest clones take up roughly an eighth. After removal of 7 bases from V and 9 bases from J, the junction contained 19 bases not matched to a gene. CDR1 is ENHRY and CDR2 is SYGVKD in the germline V gene. The length of the CDR3 is 17 residues. With respect to this clone: No antigen is known for it.

This chain links TRBV10-3 with TRBJ2-1, with 9 bases lining up with TRBD2. The TCR sequence derives from a woman aged 40 to 50 in good health. Some clones in this sample may be carry-over from other donors' samples. Sequencing used PBMCs. CDR3 in amino acids: CAITPGRREGRDGEQFF. CDR3 coding DNA: TGTGCCATCACTCCTGGGAGGCGGGAGGGCCGGGACGGTGAGCAGTTCTTC.